What follows are 26 T cell receptor beta chains derived from one specimen sequenced in a study of PD-1 blockade in mismatch repair-deficient tumors. Sequencing was performed with immunoSEQ multiplex PCR; in TCRdb, only in-frame clones are kept and a portion is missing. The table records 76,000 or so clones, around 80% of them present only once. The input for sequencing was peripheral blood, taken 44 weeks after starting pembrolizumab. The receptors stem from an adult with mismatch repair-deficient cancer.

This clone showed up just a few times. The V call is TRBV2, the J call TRBJ1-1, with 7 bases aligning to TRBD1. Germline V gives CDR1 SNHLY, CDR2 FYNNEI. V was pared by 9 bases and J by 3 bases, with 4 bases of the junction left unmatched. CDR3 size: 12 residues. This CDR3 reads CASRGPYTEAFF. CDR3 coding DNA: TGTGCCAGTAGGGGGCCCTACACTGAAGCTTTCTTT.

The chain couples TRBV14 to TRBJ2-5; D is uncertain. Trimming pared 4 bases from V and 2 bases from J, leaving 8 bases between. The CDR3 loop spans 13 amino acids. CDR1 and CDR2 from the germline V gene are SGHDN and FVKESK. CDR3 DNA: TGTGCCAGCAGCCCACGATTGCAAGAGACCCAGTACTTC. Translation gives CASSPRLQETQYF.

The CDR3 nucleotides are TGTGCCACCAGCAAAGAACTAGATATCTATGAGCAGTTCTTC. Its translation is CATSKELDIYEQFF. The chain employs TRBV15 and TRBJ2-1, with D maybe TRBD2 (5 bases). The V and J ends lost 4 bases and 8 bases respectively, with 15 bases between them. The CDR3 is 14 residues long. The germline CDR1 and CDR2 sequences are LNHNV and YYDKDF (reference sequence).

The V gene is TRBV5-5, the J gene TRBJ1-1, with D maybe TRBD1 (5 bases). CDR3 length: 15 amino acids. The germline V gene encodes CDR1 SGHKS and CDR2 YYEKEE (reference sequence). V lost 0 bases, J lost 3 bases, and 12 bases lay in between. The CDR3 spells CASSLAGTGYTEAFF. In DNA, the CDR3 is TGTGCCAGCAGCTTGGCAGGGACGGGGTACACTGAAGCTTTCTTT.

This clone was counted once. This chain joins TRBV27 and TRBJ2-3; TRBD2 matches at 9 bases. Trimming removed 2 bases from V and 1 base from J; junction bases left unmatched: 10. Germline lookup yields CDR1 MNHEY and CDR2 SMNVEV (reference sequence). This CDR3 contains 18 residues. The CDR3 DNA follows: TGTGCCAGCAGTTTACGGTTTCGCGCTAGCGGGGGCACAGATACGCAGTATTTT. This translates into CASSLRFRASGGTDTQYF.

This clone appeared a few times. The chain uses TRBV12-5 and TRBJ1-2; 11 bases line up with TRBD1. The CDR3 runs to 17 residues. Per the germline V gene, CDR1 is LGHNT and CDR2 is FRNRAP. Trimming removed 5 bases from V and 1 base from J; junction bases left unmatched: 9. The CDR3 DNA is TGTGCTAGTGGTCGGAGGGACAGGGGGGACTTTAACTATGGCTACACCTTC. Its translation is CASGRRDRGDFNYGYTF.

The gene calls are TRBV2 and TRBJ2-5; the match to TRBD2 covers 11 bases. The CDR3 is 15 amino acids. Trimming removed 3 bases from V and 11 bases from J; junction bases left unmatched: 11. Per the germline V gene, CDR1 is SNHLY and CDR2 is FYNNEI. The CDR3 reads CASSEGLAGGLQQYF. Written as DNA, the CDR3 is TGTGCCAGCAGTGAGGGTCTAGCGGGAGGCCTTCAGCAGTACTTC.

This chain links TRBV6-1 with TRBJ2-7; 8 positions match TRBD1. Germline loops: CDR1 MNHNS, CDR2 SASEGT. The CDR3 is 14 amino acids. Losses at the gene ends were 10 bases for V and 4 bases for J; bases not matched to a gene: 12. In DNA, the CDR3 is TGTGCCACGACACCGGGCAGGGGGCTATACGAGCAGTACTTC. Protein: CATTPGRGLYEQYF.

The CDR3: CASNRVAPSSYNEQFF. CDR3 nucleotides: TGTGCCAGTAATCGGGTTGCACCGAGCTCCTACAATGAGCAGTTCTTC. This chain uses TRBV19 with TRBJ2-1; no firm D call. CDR1 and CDR2 (germline): LNHDA, SQIVND (reference sequence). The CDR3 contains 16 residues. The ends were cut back, 7 bases at V and 0 bases at J, with 16 bases in the middle.

This clone occurred once. V is TRBV10-3 and J is TRBJ1-1; TRBD1 is a possible D gene (6 bases). The V and J ends lost 11 bases and 2 bases respectively, with 18 bases between them. CDR1 is ENHRY and CDR2 is SYGVKD in the germline V gene. The CDR3 loop spans 14 amino acids. CDR3 sequence (DNA): TGTGCCGTAGCTCAGGGACAAAAAAACACTGAAGCTTTCTTT. The encoded protein is CAVAQGQKNTEAFF.

The CDR3 sequence: CASGTSGSNEQFF. Written as DNA, the CDR3 is TGCGCCAGTGGGACTAGCGGGAGCAATGAGCAGTTCTTC. The chain uses TRBV4-3 and TRBJ2-1; 14 bases line up with TRBD2. The length of the CDR3 is 13 residues. V shed 9 bases and J 6 bases; nucleotides not matched to a gene: 1. The V gene's germline CDR1 is LGHNA and CDR2 YSLEER.

V is TRBV18 and J is TRBJ2-7; 8 positions agree with TRBD2. CDR3 length: 15 amino acids. Trimming removed 1 base from V and 5 bases from J; junction bases left unmatched: 7. Germline V gene lookup returns CDR1 KGHSH and CDR2 LQKENI. The CDR3 is CASSPRSTSVHEQYF. In DNA form, the CDR3 reads TGTGCCAGCTCACCACGATCGACTAGCGTCCACGAGCAGTACTTC.

This chain joins TRBV9 and TRBJ2-5, with 13 bases identical to TRBD2. The CDR3 sequence is 16 residues long. V gave up 0 bases and J gave up 3 bases; unmatched junction bases: 2. Germline V lookup: CDR1 SGDLS, CDR2 YYNGEE. The DNA for the CDR3 is TGTGCCAGCAGCGTAGGACTAGCGGGAGGAGAAGAGACCCAGTACTTC. It is translated as CASSVGLAGGEETQYF.

The table lists this clone with a count of one. This chain links TRBV11-2 with TRBJ2-7, with 7 bases fitting TRBD1. J lost 0 bases, V lost 5 bases, and 7 bases had no gene match. Germline V gene data show CDR1 as SGHAT and CDR2 as FQNNGV. The CDR3 contains 15 residues. This chain's CDR3 is CASSRQGSISYEQYF. Here the CDR3 DNA reads TGTGCCAGCAGCCGACAGGGTTCAATCTCCTACGAGCAGTACTTC.

This sequence joins TRBV5-1 and TRBJ1-1; no firm D call. The ends were cut back, 6 bases at V and 3 bases at J, with 9 bases in the middle. The CDR3 is made up of 12 amino acids. From germline, CDR1 is SGHRS and CDR2 YFSETQ. CDR3: CASKLVDTEAFF. CDR3 DNA: TGCGCCAGCAAACTCGTGGACACTGAAGCTTTCTTT.

The chain carries TRBV9 and TRBJ1-1; no clear D gene. The CDR3 is made up of 14 amino acids. Deletions cut 0 bases from V and 5 bases from J, with 11 bases between. Germline CDR1 SGDLS, CDR2 YYNGEE. The CDR3 protein is CASSVAIGGTEAFF. Here the CDR3 DNA reads TGTGCCAGCAGCGTAGCTATAGGTGGGACTGAAGCTTTCTTT. The variable domain in full, with the rest retrieved from reference TRBV9 and TRBJ1-1, is DSGVTQTPKHLITATGQRVTLRCSPRSGDLSVYWYQQSLDQGLQFLIQYYNGEERAKGNILERFSAQQFPDLHSELNLSSLELGDSALYFCASSVAIGGTEAFFGQGTRLTVV.

The chain links TRBV14 to TRBJ2-2; no definite D call. Looked up from germline, CDR1 is SGHDN and CDR2 is FVKESK. The V and J ends lost 1 base and 6 bases respectively, with 6 bases between them. The CDR3 is 13 residues long. The CDR3 loop is CASSQVRSGELFF. The CDR3 DNA reads as TGTGCCAGCAGCCAAGTAAGGTCCGGGGAGCTGTTTTTT.

CDR3 protein: CASRARGPEEKLFF. Here the CDR3 DNA reads TGTGCCAGCAGAGCGAGGGGACCGGAGGAAAAACTGTTTTTT. The rearrangement joins TRBV7-9 to TRBJ1-4; D perhaps matches TRBD1 (5 bases). The CDR3 spans 14 residues. Germline CDR1 SEHNR, CDR2 FQNEAQ (reference sequence). V lost 6 bases to trimming and J lost 8 bases, with 16 bases between them.

The rearrangement uses TRBV21-1 and TRBJ2-1; the tabulated D call, TRBD2, remains unverified against the DNA. TRBV21-1 counts as a pseudogene. The CDR3 has 15 residues. CDR3 nucleotide sequence: TGTGCCAGCTTTCCCCGACTAGCGGTCTACAATGAGCAGTTCTTC. Protein sequence: CASFPRLAVYNEQFF.

A few counts support this clone. The chain has TRBV29-1 and TRBJ1-1; D is uncertain. The V end lost 7 bases, the J end lost 2 bases, and 14 bases lay between the germline ends. Germline CDR1 reads SQVTM; CDR2 reads ANQGSEA. This CDR3 has 13 amino acids. The CDR3 protein is CSAAMGSNTEAFF. The CDR3 DNA is TGCAGCGCCGCGATGGGGAGTAACACTGAAGCTTTCTTT.

V usage is TRBV30 and J usage is TRBJ1-1; D is uncertain. The CDR3 spans 11 residues. The germline V gene has CDR1 GTSNPN and CDR2 SVGIG (reference sequence). V shed 5 bases and J shed 3 bases, with 7 bases lying between them. CDR3 in DNA: TGTGCCTGGCTTCTCTACACTGAAGCTTTCTTT. This encodes CAWLLYTEAFF. Variable domain in full (rest from reference TRBV30 and TRBJ1-1): SQTIHQWPATLVQPVGSPLSLECTVEGTSNPNLYWYRQAAGRGLQLLFYSVGIGQISSEVPQNLSASRPQDRQFILSSKKLLLSDSGFYLCAWLLYTEAFFGQGTRLTVV.

This chain joins TRBV7-6 and TRBJ1-2, with TRBD1 matching over 7 bases. V shed 0 bases and J 7 bases; nucleotides not matched to a gene: 11. The CDR3 consists of 16 residues. Germline V gene data show CDR1 as SGHVS and CDR2 as FNYEAQ. The CDR3 protein is CASSLAPPGGASGYTF. CDR3 bases: TGTGCCAGCAGCTTAGCACCGCCAGGGGGGGCGAGTGGCTACACCTTC.

This chain connects TRBV6-6 to TRBJ1-3; 7 nucleotides line up with TRBD1. V lost 2 bases, J lost 7 bases, and 8 bases stayed unmatched. The CDR3 extends over 15 amino acids. Looked up from germline, CDR1 is MNHNY and CDR2 is SVGAGI (reference sequence). DNA of the CDR3: TGTGCCAGCAGTTACCTTACAGGGGCCACGAACACCATATATTTT. Translating gives CASSYLTGATNTIYF.

This clone was recorded only once. The chain links TRBV27 to TRBJ2-7; 9 positions match TRBD2. V shed 2 bases and J 3 bases; nucleotides not matched to a gene: 14. Germline V gene sequence: CDR1 MNHEY, CDR2 SMNVEV (reference sequence). The CDR3 consists of 18 residues. In nucleotides, the CDR3 is TGTGCCAGCAGTTTAGTGCTAGCGGGAAGCTATTCCCTCTACGAGCAGTACTTC. Its translation: CASSLVLAGSYSLYEQYF.

The chain carries TRBV19 and TRBJ1-5; 8 positions agree with TRBD1. Germline V CDR1 and CDR2: LNHDA, SQIVND (reference sequence). There are 18 residues in the CDR3. The V and J ends lost 7 bases and 2 bases, in that order; junction bases with no gene match: 16. CDR3: CASTWGGQASGGNQPQHF. CDR3 nucleotide sequence: TGTGCCAGTACCTGGGGGGGACAGGCATCAGGCGGCAATCAGCCCCAGCATTTT.

This clone came up once. This chain connects TRBV7-8 to TRBJ2-1, with 10 bases matching TRBD2. Unmatched junction bases numbered 6, after V lost 5 bases and J lost 5 bases. In germline, CDR1 is SGHVS, CDR2 FQNEAQ. CDR3 length: 15 residues. CDR3 sequence (DNA): TGTGCCAGCAGCGGTAGCGGGAGGTCCCACAATGAGCAGTTCTTC. Translated: CASSGSGRSHNEQFF.